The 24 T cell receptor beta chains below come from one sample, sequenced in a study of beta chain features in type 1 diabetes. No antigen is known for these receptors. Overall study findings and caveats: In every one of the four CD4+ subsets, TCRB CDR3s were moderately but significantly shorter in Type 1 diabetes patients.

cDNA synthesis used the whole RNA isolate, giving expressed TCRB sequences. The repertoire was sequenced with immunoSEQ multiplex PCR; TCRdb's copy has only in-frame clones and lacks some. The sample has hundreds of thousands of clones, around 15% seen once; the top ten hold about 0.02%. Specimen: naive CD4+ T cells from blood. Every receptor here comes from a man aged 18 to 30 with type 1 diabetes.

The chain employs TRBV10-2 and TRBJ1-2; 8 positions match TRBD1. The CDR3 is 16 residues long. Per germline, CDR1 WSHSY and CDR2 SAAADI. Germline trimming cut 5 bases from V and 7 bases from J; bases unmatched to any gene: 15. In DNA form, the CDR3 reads TGCGCCAGCAGTCCCCAAGGTCCAGGGGGCTCGGTTGGCTACACCTTC. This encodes CASSPQGPGGSVGYTF.

The CDR3 DNA sequence: TGTGCCAGCAGCTTGGGGAAGGGTAGCAATCAGCCCCAGCATTTT. The encoded protein is CASSLGKGSNQPQHF. The V gene is TRBV5-4, the J gene TRBJ1-5; D unclear. The V and J ends lost 0 bases and 0 bases respectively, with 7 bases between them. Germline CDR1 reads SGHNT; CDR2 reads YYREEE (reference sequence). The CDR3 extends over 15 amino acids.

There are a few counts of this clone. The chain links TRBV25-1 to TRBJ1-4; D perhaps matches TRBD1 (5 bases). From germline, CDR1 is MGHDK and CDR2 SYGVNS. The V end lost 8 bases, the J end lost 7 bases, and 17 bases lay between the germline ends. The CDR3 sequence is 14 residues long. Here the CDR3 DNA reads TGTGCCAGCTCCGGAGACAGATCGCTTGAAAAACTGTTTTTT. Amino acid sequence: CASSGDRSLEKLFF.

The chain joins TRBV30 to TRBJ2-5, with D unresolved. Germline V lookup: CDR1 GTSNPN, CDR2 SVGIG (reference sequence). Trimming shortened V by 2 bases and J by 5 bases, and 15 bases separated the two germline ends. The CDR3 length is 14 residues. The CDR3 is CAWSTVPNGETQYF. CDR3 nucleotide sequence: TGTGCCTGGAGTACTGTACCCAATGGGGAGACCCAGTACTTC.

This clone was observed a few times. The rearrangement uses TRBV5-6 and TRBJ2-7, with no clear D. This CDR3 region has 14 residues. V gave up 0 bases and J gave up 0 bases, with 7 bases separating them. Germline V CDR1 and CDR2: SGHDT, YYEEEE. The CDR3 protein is CASSLDRLSYEQYF. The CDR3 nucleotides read TGTGCCAGCAGCTTGGATCGGCTCTCCTACGAGCAGTACTTC.

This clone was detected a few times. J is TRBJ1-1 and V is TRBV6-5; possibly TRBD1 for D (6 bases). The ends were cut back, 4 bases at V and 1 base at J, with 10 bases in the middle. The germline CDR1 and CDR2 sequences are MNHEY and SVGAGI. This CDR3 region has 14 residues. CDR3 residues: CASSFSTGNTEAFF. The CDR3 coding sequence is TGTGCCAGCAGTTTCTCGACAGGGAACACTGAAGCTTTCTTT.

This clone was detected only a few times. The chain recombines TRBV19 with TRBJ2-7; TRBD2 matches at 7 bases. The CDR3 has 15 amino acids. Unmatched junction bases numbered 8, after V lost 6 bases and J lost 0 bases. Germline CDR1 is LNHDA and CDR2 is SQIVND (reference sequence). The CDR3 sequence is CASRDSGPSSYEQYF. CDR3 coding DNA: TGTGCCAGTAGGGATAGCGGGCCGAGCTCCTACGAGCAGTACTTC.

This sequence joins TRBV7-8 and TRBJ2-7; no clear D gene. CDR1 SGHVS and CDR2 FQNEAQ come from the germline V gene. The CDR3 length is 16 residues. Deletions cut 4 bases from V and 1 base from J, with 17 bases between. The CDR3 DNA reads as TGTGCCAGCAGCTCCCCGATATACTACGGTTCCTACGAGCAGTACTTC. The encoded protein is CASSSPIYYGSYEQYF.

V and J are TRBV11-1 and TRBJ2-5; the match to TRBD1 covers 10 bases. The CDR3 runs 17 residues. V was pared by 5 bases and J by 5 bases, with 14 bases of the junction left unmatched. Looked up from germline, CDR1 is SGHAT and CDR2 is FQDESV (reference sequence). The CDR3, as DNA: TGTGCCAGCAGCCCCTACGTAGGACAGGGGGACCGGGAGACCCAGTACTTC. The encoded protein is CASSPYVGQGDRETQYF.

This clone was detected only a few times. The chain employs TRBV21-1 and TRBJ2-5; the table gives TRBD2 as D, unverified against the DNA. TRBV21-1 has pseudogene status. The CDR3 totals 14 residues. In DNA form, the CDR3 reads TGTGCCAGCAACCGAGCGGGACACCAAGAGACCCAGTACTTC. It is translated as CASNRAGHQETQYF.

The chain's CDR3 is CASTLLTGPYEQYF. The CDR3 bases are TGTGCCAGCACCTTATTGACAGGGCCCTACGAGCAGTACTTC. The rearrangement links TRBV28 to TRBJ2-7, with 7 nucleotides matching TRBD1. Trimming at V came to 7 bases and at J to 2 bases, leaving 8 bases not matched to a gene. The CDR3 is 14 residues long. Per the germline V gene, CDR1 is MDHEN and CDR2 is SYDVKM.

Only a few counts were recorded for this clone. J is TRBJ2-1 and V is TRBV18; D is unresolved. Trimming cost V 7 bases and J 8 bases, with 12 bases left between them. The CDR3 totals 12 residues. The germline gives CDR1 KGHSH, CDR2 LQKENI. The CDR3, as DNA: TGTGCCAGCTTGCAGGCCGAGGATGAGCAGTTCTTC. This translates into CASLQAEDEQFF.

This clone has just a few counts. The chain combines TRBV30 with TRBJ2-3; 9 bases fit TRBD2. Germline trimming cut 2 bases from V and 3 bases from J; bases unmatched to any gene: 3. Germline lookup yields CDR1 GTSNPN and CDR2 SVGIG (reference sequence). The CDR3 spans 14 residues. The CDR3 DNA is TGTGCCTGGAGTTCTAGCGGGAAAACAGATACGCAGTATTTT. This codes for CAWSSSGKTDTQYF.

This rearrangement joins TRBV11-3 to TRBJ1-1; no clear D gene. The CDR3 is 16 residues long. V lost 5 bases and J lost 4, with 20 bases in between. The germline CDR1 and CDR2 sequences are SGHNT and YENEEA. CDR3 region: CASSPRPTPKRTEAFF. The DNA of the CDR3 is TGTGCCAGCAGCCCTAGACCAACTCCCAAGCGCACTGAAGCTTTCTTT.

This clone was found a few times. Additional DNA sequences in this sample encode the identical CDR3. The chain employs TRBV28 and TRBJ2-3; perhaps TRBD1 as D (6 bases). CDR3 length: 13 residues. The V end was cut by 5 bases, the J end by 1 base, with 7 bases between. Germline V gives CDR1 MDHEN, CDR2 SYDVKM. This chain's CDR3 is CASSPGGTDTQYF. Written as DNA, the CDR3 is TGTGCCAGCAGTCCAGGGGGCACAGATACGCAGTATTTT.

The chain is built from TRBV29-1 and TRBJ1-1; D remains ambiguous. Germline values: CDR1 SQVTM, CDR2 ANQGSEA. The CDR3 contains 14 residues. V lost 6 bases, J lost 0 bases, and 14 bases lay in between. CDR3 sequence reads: CSVTGRLMNTEAFF. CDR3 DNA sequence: TGCAGCGTGACCGGACGACTCATGAACACTGAAGCTTTCTTT. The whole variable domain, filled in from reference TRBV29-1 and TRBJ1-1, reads SAVISQKPSRDICQRGTSLTIQCQVDSQVTMMFWYRQQPGQSLTLIATANQGSEATYESGFVIDKFPISRPNLTFSTLTVSNMSPEDSSIYLCSVTGRLMNTEAFFGQGTRLTVV.

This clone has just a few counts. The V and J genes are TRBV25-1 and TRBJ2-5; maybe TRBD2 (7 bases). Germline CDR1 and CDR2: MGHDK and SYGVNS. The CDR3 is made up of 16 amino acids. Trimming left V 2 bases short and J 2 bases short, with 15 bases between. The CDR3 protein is CASSEIGGGSQETQYF. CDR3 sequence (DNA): TGTGCCAGCAGTGAAATAGGGGGGGGCTCACAAGAGACCCAGTACTTC.

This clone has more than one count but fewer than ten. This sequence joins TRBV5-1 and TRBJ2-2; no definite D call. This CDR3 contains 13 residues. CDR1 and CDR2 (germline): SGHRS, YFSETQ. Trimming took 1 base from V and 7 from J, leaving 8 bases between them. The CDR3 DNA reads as TGCGCCAGCAGCTTGAGGGTGAACGGGGAGCTGTTTTTT. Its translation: CASSLRVNGELFF.

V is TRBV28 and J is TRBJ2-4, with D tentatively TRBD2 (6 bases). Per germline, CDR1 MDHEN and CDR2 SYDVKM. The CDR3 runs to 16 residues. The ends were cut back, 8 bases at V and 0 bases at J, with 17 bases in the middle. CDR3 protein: CASSMGGPIAKNIQYF. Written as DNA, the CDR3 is TGTGCCAGCTCCATGGGGGGACCTATAGCCAAAAACATTCAGTACTTC.

The CDR3 protein is CASSVGQRLYGYTF. Here the CDR3 DNA reads TGTGCCAGCAGCGTGGGACAGAGGCTCTATGGCTACACCTTC. This rearrangement joins TRBV7-8 to TRBJ1-2; TRBD1 aligns across 7 bases. The CDR3 sequence is 14 residues long. Per germline, CDR1 SGHVS and CDR2 FQNEAQ. J gave up 4 bases and V 5 bases, and 7 bases lay outside the gene matches.

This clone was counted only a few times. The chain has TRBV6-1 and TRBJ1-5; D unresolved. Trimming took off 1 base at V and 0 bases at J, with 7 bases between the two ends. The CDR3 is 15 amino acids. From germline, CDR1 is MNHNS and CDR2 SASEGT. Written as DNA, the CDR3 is TGTGCCAGCAGTGAAGGTACCTCTAGCAATCAGCCCCAGCATTTT. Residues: CASSEGTSSNQPQHF.

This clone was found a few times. CDR3 in DNA: TGTGCCAGCAGCCAAGTTACTGGAGTCCGTGAGCAGTTCTTC. This codes for CASSQVTGVREQFF. J is TRBJ2-1 and V is TRBV14, with no clear D. V was trimmed by 1 base and J by 9 bases, leaving 13 bases between them. Germline V gives CDR1 SGHDN, CDR2 FVKESK. This CDR3 contains 14 residues.

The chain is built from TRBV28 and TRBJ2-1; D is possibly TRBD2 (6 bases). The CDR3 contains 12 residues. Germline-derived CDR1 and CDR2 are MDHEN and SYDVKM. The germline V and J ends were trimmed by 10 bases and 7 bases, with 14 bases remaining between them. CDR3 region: CATTGTFNEQFF. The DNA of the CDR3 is TGTGCCACCACCGGGACTTTTAATGAGCAGTTCTTC. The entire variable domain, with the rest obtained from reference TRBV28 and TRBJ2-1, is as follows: DVKVTQSSRYLVKRTGEKVFLECVQDMDHENMFWYRQDPGLGLRLIYFSYDVKMKEKGDIPEGYSVSREKKERFSLILESASTNQTSMYLCATTGTFNEQFFGPGTRLTVL.

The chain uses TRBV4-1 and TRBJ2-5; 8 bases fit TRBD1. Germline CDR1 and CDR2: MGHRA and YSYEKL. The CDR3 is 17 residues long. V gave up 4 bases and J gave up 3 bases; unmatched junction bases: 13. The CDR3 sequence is CASSRGFGQGGEETQYF. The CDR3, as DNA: TGCGCCAGCAGCCGAGGATTTGGACAGGGAGGAGAAGAGACCCAGTACTTC.